The 7 T cell receptor beta chains presented below share a single source sample, sequenced in a study of blood T cell repertoires in COVID-19. The repertoire was sequenced with immunoSEQ multiplex PCR; TCRdb's copy has only in-frame clones and lacks some. The sample includes about 220,000 clones, approximately 82% of them seen just once. The sequenced sample was peripheral blood. All receptors come from a woman older than 75 with acute or convalescent COVID-19.

The chain has TRBV6-6 and TRBJ1-5; D uncertain. Germline assignment: CDR1 MNHNY and CDR2 SVGAGI (reference sequence). This CDR3 contains 15 residues. V dropped 2 bases and J dropped 6 bases, with 14 bases sitting between them. DNA for the CDR3: TGTGCCAGCAGTTACGCCGGAGGAACGGGTCAGCCCCAGCATTTT. This sequence encodes CASSYAGGTGQPQHF.

The rearrangement links TRBV7-8 to TRBJ1-6; 8 bases agree with TRBD1. CDR3 length: 16 amino acids. Germline values: CDR1 SGHVS, CDR2 FQNEAQ. J gave up 6 bases and V 1 base, and 5 bases lay outside the gene matches. CDR3 DNA: TGTGCCAGCAGCTTAGGGCAGGGGGCTCGTAATTCACCCCTCCACTTT. Its translation is CASSLGQGARNSPLHF.

The CDR3: CSVGRGADTEAFF. Here the CDR3 DNA reads TGCAGCGTGGGCAGGGGCGCGGACACTGAAGCTTTCTTT. This sequence joins TRBV29-1 and TRBJ1-1, with D tentatively TRBD1 (6 bases). This CDR3 spans 13 amino acids. Germline CDR1 and CDR2: SQVTM and ANQGSEA. V was shortened by 6 bases and J by 3 bases, with 14 bases between the two germline ends.

V usage is TRBV19 and J usage is TRBJ2-4; the match to TRBD1 covers 11 bases. Germline V gene sequence: CDR1 LNHDA, CDR2 SQIVND (reference sequence). The CDR3 loop spans 13 amino acids. The ends lost 3 bases at V and 11 bases at J; junction bases unmatched: 3. The CDR3 loop is CASSMGTGGFQYF. The CDR3 DNA is TGTGCCAGTAGTATGGGGACAGGGGGATTTCAGTACTTC. The whole variable domain, filled in from reference TRBV19 and TRBJ2-4, reads DGGITQSPKYLFRKEGQNVTLSCEQNLNHDAMYWYRQDPGQGLRLIYYSQIVNDFQKGDIAEGYSVSREKKESFPLTVTSAQKNPTAFYLCASSMGTGGFQYFGAGTRLSVL.

The V call is TRBV5-1, the J call TRBJ2-3; TRBD1 aligns across 8 bases. Germline CDR1 is SGHRS and CDR2 is YFSETQ. This CDR3 comprises 17 residues. With V trimmed by 9 bases and J by 0 bases, 15 bases remained unmatched. CDR3 protein: CATHTGGRLTSTDTQYF. The CDR3 DNA follows: TGCGCCACACACACAGGGGGGCGTTTAACTAGCACAGATACGCAGTATTTT.

The chain is built from TRBV9 and TRBJ1-2, with D perhaps matching TRBD1 (5 bases). V shed 3 bases and J shed 0 bases, with 12 bases lying between them. The CDR3 sequence is 15 residues long. The germline V gene has CDR1 SGDLS and CDR2 YYNGEE. CDR3 residues: CASSAWQGSNYGYTF. The DNA for the CDR3 is TGTGCCAGCAGCGCGTGGCAGGGTTCTAACTATGGCTACACCTTC.

The chain joins TRBV5-4 to TRBJ2-1; 9 nucleotides agree with TRBD2. The CDR3 sequence is 16 residues long. Germline loops: CDR1 SGHNT, CDR2 YYREEE (reference sequence). The junction had 5 bases not matched to a gene; V was cut back by 0 bases and J by 4 bases. Here the CDR3 reads CASSLGLAGSYNEQFF. The CDR3 coding sequence is TGTGCCAGCAGCTTGGGGCTAGCGGGGAGTTACAATGAGCAGTTCTTC.